The source of this T cell receptor beta chain is a study of beta chain features in type 1 diabetes. The CDR3 spans 12 residues. Trimming pared 2 bases from V and 5 bases from J, leaving 7 bases between. The germline V gene has CDR1 SGHTA and CDR2 FQGNSA. This clone has at least ten counts. The sequenced template was cDNA made from the entire isolated RNA. The table came from immunoSEQ multiplex PCR; TCRdb's copy has only in-frame clones and leaves some out. The sample shows around 150,000 clones, less than 9% of them seen only once. This chain connects TRBV7-2 to TRBJ2-7; TRBD1 is a possible D gene (5 bases). The sequence came from a woman in her 30s in good health. Sequenced input: central memory CD4+ T cells from blood. The CDR3: CASSLRGNEQYF. Written as DNA, the CDR3 is TGTGCCAGCAGCTTAAGGGGAAACGAGCAGTACTTC.